These 29 T cell receptor beta chains originate from one sample sequenced in a study of glioma-infiltrating T cells. Using RNA template, CDR3s of TCR alpha and beta were amplified with iRepertoire arm-PCR. TCRdb reanalysed the multiplex PCR reads using MiXCR and keeps one entry per CDR3 protein. Counted here are a few hundred thousand distinct CDR3 sequences, 41% occurring once; the ten biggest clones make up around 12%. Sequenced sample: glioma tissue, nonneoplastic brain tissue, or PBMCs (not recorded which). Receptors were obtained from a human donor with low-grade glioma or glioblastoma, undergoing nonglioma brain surgery, or in good health (not recorded which).

This clonotype appeared many times. The rearrangement links TRBV6-2 or TRBV6-3 to TRBJ2-3; 8 positions agree with TRBD2. V was clipped by 4 bases and J by 4 bases; unmatched bases: 1. CDR1 and CDR2 from the germline V gene are MNHEY and SVGEGT. CDR3 length: 13 amino acids. In nucleotides, the CDR3 is TGTGCCAGCAGTTGGGGACTAGCAGATACGCAGTATTTT. It is translated as CASSWGLADTQYF.

This clonotype was recorded only once. This chain uses TRBV12-3 or TRBV12-4 with TRBJ1-1; D might be TRBD1 (5 bases). CDR3 length: 17 residues. Trimming took off 3 bases at V and 1 base at J, with 18 bases between the two ends. CDR3 coding DNA: TGTGCCAGCAGTTTTATTAAGGGGTCGCCTGGGAACACTGAAGCTTTCTTT. Translated: CASSFIKGSPGNTEAFF.

This clonotype was observed a single time. The chain joins TRBV29-1 to TRBJ2-3, with 14 bases that match TRBD2. The CDR3 runs to 15 residues. V dropped 4 bases and J dropped 4; count of bases not matched to a gene: 4. CDR1 and CDR2 from the germline V gene are SQVTM and ANQGSEA. In nucleotides, the CDR3 is TGCAGCGTTGCGGGACTAGCGGGAGCCGCAGATACGCAGTATTTT. Residues: CSVAGLAGAADTQYF.

V usage is TRBV7-6 and J usage is TRBJ2-2; D ambiguous. Germline V CDR1 and CDR2: SGHVS, FNYEAQ. CDR3 length: 13 residues. Trimming pared 6 bases from V and 6 bases from J, leaving 11 bases between. Written as DNA, the CDR3 is TGTGCCAGCAGGGCCCTCTCGGCCGGGGAGCTGTTTTTT. Amino acids: CASRALSAGELFF.

In regard to this clonotype: Since a much larger clone is just one base distant, this may be a read error. The chain has TRBV4-2 and TRBJ2-1, with 9 bases identical to TRBD2. Germline V gene sequence: CDR1 LGHNA, CDR2 YNFKEQ. This CDR3 spans 16 amino acids. With 6 bases clipped from V and 7 bases from J, the junction kept 13 bases outside the gene matches. This CDR3 is CASSYLSTSGLNEQFF. The CDR3 bases are TGTGCCAGCAGTTACTTGTCGACTAGCGGTCTGAATGAGCAGTTCTTC.

This chain joins TRBV20-1 and TRBJ2-3, with 8 bases that match TRBD2. This CDR3 spans 13 amino acids. Germline V gene lookup returns CDR1 DFQATT and CDR2 SNEGSKA (reference sequence). CDR3 DNA sequence: TGCGGAGGGGAAGCGGGAGTAGAAGATACGCAGTATTTT. Its translation is CGGEAGVEDTQYF.

This clonotype was seen at least ten times. The chain joins TRBV6-1 to TRBJ2-7; D is perhaps TRBD1 (6 bases). The CDR3 is 14 residues long. Germline V gene lookup returns CDR1 MNHNS and CDR2 SASEGT. Trimming removed 6 bases at V and 3 bases at J, with 15 bases between. The CDR3: CASRRDTWGYEQYF. CDR3 coding DNA: TGTGCCAGCAGACGGGACACTTGGGGCTACGAGCAGTACTTC.

In its sample, this clonotype was seen a few times. This rearrangement joins TRBV29-1 to TRBJ1-1; maybe TRBD1 (5 bases). The CDR3 runs 12 residues. CDR1 and CDR2 from the germline V gene are SQVTM and ANQGSEA. Trimming removed 6 bases from V and 3 bases from J, with 11 bases in between. The CDR3 sequence: CSVLRGDTEAFF. CDR3 DNA sequence: TGCAGCGTCCTGAGGGGAGACACTGAAGCTTTCTTT.

This clonotype was detected only a few times. The chain couples TRBV7-8 to TRBJ2-3; TRBD2 is a possible D gene (6 bases). In germline, CDR1 is SGHVS, CDR2 FQNEAQ. This CDR3 spans 14 amino acids. V lost 0 bases, J lost 4 bases, and 8 bases lay in between. CDR3 protein: CASSLASGADTQYF. CDR3 in DNA: TGTGCCAGCAGCTTAGCTAGCGGAGCAGATACGCAGTATTTT.

The sample holds a few counts of this clonotype. The rearrangement joins TRBV20-1 to TRBJ2-7; D possibly uses TRBD1 or TRBD2 (6 bases each). The germline V and J ends were trimmed by 0 bases and 5 bases, with 17 bases remaining between them. CDR3 length: 15 amino acids. Germline assignment: CDR1 DFQATT and CDR2 SNEGSKA (reference sequence). CDR3 residues: CSARDPGALTDEQYF. As DNA, the CDR3 is TGCAGTGCTAGAGATCCGGGGGCTCTAACGGACGAGCAGTACTTC.

This clonotype appeared a few times. The CDR3 protein is CASSAPGVNEQFF. The CDR3 DNA reads TGTGCCAGCAGCGCCCCGGGAGTTAATGAGCAGTTCTTC. The chain recombines TRBV7-3 with TRBJ2-1; D is possibly TRBD2 (6 bases). The CDR3 contains 13 residues. Germline CDR1 is SGHTA and CDR2 is FQGTGA. The V gene lost 5 bases and the J gene lost 7 bases, with 12 bases spanning the gap.

In this sample, this clonotype turned up a few times. V is TRBV28 and J is TRBJ2-7; unclear D gene. CDR3 length: 18 residues. Trimming took off 5 bases at V and 0 bases at J, with 23 bases between the two ends. In germline, CDR1 is MDHEN, CDR2 SYDVKM. CDR3 sequence reads: CASSHSTAGYTPSYEQYF. The CDR3 DNA is TGTGCCAGCAGTCACTCGACCGCAGGATACACCCCCTCCTACGAGCAGTACTTC.

The chain uses TRBV7-2 and TRBJ2-7; unclear D gene. The J call could be wrong; TRBJ2-5 is a better fit for the DNA end. Germline V lookup: CDR1 SGHTA, CDR2 FQGNSA. The CDR3 has 12 amino acids. As DNA, the CDR3 is TGTACCAGCAGCCCAAGCCAAGAGACCCAGTACTTC. It codes for CTSSPSQETQYF.

The genes are TRBV29-1 and TRBJ2-3; a weak D match, TRBD2 (5 bases). CDR1 is SQVTM, CDR2 ANQGSEA, per germline. The ends were cut back, 7 bases at V and 3 bases at J, with 14 bases in the middle. CDR3 length equals 13 residues. The CDR3 bases are TGCAGCGAAGGCGGCGGGCGAACAGATACGCAGTATTTT. Translating gives CSEGGGRTDTQYF.

As to this clonotype: At one boundary the junction diverges from the germline segment, which might be a read error. This chain's CDR3 is CAGSPPSNTEAFF. The CDR3 DNA reads TGTGCCGGCAGTCCCCCAAGCAACACTGAAGCTTTCTTT. The chain combines TRBV28 with TRBJ1-1; D remains ambiguous. The CDR3 totals 13 residues. Looked up from germline, CDR1 is MDHEN and CDR2 is SYDVKM. Full variable domain (outside the CDR3, taken from reference TRBV28 and TRBJ1-1): DVKVTQSSRYLVKRTGEKVFLECVQDMDHENMFWYRQDPGLGLRLIYFSYDVKMKEKGDIPEGYSVSREKKERFSLILESASTNQTSMYLCAGSPPSNTEAFFGQGTRLTVV.

About this clonotype: This sequence may be a read error, since a much larger clone differs from it by one base. This chain links TRBV7-2 with TRBJ2-1; TRBD2 is a possible D gene (6 bases). Trimming cost V 7 bases and J 7 bases, with 20 bases left between them. Germline V gives CDR1 SGHTA, CDR2 FQGNSA. The CDR3 runs 15 residues. CDR3 sequence: CASTVAGEGRNEQFF. DNA for the CDR3: TGTGCCAGCACCGTCGCTGGGGAAGGGAGGAATGAGCAGTTCTTC. Combining the CDR3 with reference TRBV7-2 and TRBJ2-1 gives the whole variable domain GAGVSQSPSNKVTEKGKDVELRCDPISGHTALYWYRQSLGQGLEFLIYFQGNSAPDKSGLPSDRFSAERTGGSVSTLTIQRTQQEDSAVYLCASTVAGEGRNEQFFGPGTRLTVL.

The sample holds a few counts of this clonotype. J is TRBJ2-1 and V is TRBV7-2; D is unclear. The V end was cut by 7 bases, the J end by 5 bases, with 15 bases between. The CDR3 totals 14 residues. Germline CDR1 reads SGHTA; CDR2 reads FQGNSA. The CDR3 loop is CASTPRTHDNEQFF. The DNA of the CDR3 is TGTGCCAGCACACCAAGGACCCATGACAATGAGCAGTTCTTC.

The rearrangement joins TRBV28 to TRBJ2-7, with a tentative D call TRBD1 (5 bases). From germline, CDR1 is MDHEN and CDR2 SYDVKM. CDR3 length equals 13 residues. V lost 6 bases and J 3 bases, leaving 12 bases between the germline ends. This CDR3 is CASSVGHIYEQYF. In DNA form, the CDR3 reads TGTGCCAGCAGCGTCGGACACATCTACGAGCAGTACTTC.

J is TRBJ1-2 and V is TRBV5-1, with D possibly TRBD1 on 5 matching bases. The V and J ends lost 0 bases and 4 bases respectively, with 13 bases between them. The length of the CDR3 is 15 residues. Germline V CDR1 and CDR2: SGHRS, YFSETQ. In DNA, the CDR3 is TGCGCCAGCAGCTTGGGACAGTCATCAGGCTATGGCTACACCTTC. This translates into CASSLGQSSGYGYTF.

This clonotype occurred many times. V gene TRBV15 combines with J gene TRBJ2-7, with unresolved D. The CDR3 runs 15 residues. V lost 0 bases, J lost 0 bases, and 9 bases lay in between. Germline CDR1 is LNHNV and CDR2 is YYDKDF (reference sequence). DNA of the CDR3: TGTGCCACCAGCAGAGACCGTCTTATCTCCTACGAGCAGTACTTC. Its protein product is CATSRDRLISYEQYF. Complete variable domain (other parts from reference TRBV15 and TRBJ2-7): DAMVIQNPRYQVTQFGKPVTLSCSQTLNHNVMYWYQQKSSQAPKLLFHYYDKDFNNEADTPDNFQSRRPNTSFCFLDIRSPGLGDTAMYLCATSRDRLISYEQYFGPGTRLTVT.

A word on this clonotype: This could be a read error, since a much larger clone is one nucleotide away. The genes are TRBV6-2 or TRBV6-3 and TRBJ2-7, with 8 bases matching TRBD1. The CDR3 length is 16 residues. Germline loops: CDR1 MNHEY, CDR2 SVGEGT. With 0 bases clipped from V and 3 bases from J, the junction kept 7 bases outside the gene matches. DNA of the CDR3: TGTGCCAGCAGTTACTCGGACAGGGAAGGGGGCTACGAGCAGTACTTC. Protein product: CASSYSDREGGYEQYF.

The chain has TRBV28 and TRBJ1-1; D might be TRBD1 (5 bases). The CDR3 runs 12 residues. The V gene lost 9 bases and the J gene lost 1 base, with 9 bases spanning the gap. From germline, CDR1 is MDHEN and CDR2 SYDVKM. The CDR3 is CASGTRNTEAFF. CDR3 nucleotide sequence: TGTGCCAGTGGGACGCGGAACACTGAAGCTTTCTTT.

This chain connects TRBV5-4 to TRBJ1-1; 7 bases agree with TRBD1. Per germline, CDR1 SGHNT and CDR2 YYREEE (reference sequence). This CDR3 has 12 residues. V trimming: 4 bases; J trimming: 6 bases; junction bases outside the gene matches: 3. The CDR3 nucleotides are TGTGCCAGCAGCACCGGGACAGCTGAAGCTTTCTTT. Translated, it gives CASSTGTAEAFF.

This clonotype was found many times. The rearrangement joins TRBV6-2 or TRBV6-3 to TRBJ2-1; D uncertain. Germline V gene data show CDR1 as MNHEY and CDR2 as SVGEGT. The CDR3 loop spans 14 amino acids. V lost 2 bases and J lost 4, with 9 bases in between. CDR3 coding DNA: TGTGCCAGCAGTTACGTGGGCCCTTACAATGAGCAGTTCTTC. As protein: CASSYVGPYNEQFF.

This CDR3 reads CASSLTLQAGDEQFF. The DNA for the CDR3 is TGTGCCAGCAGTCTCACCCTACAAGCGGGGGATGAGCAGTTCTTC. The rearrangement links TRBV3-1 to TRBJ2-1, with 8 bases matching TRBD2. Germline CDR1 and CDR2: LGHDT and YNNKEL (reference sequence). J lost 8 bases, V lost 6 bases, and 12 bases had no gene match. The CDR3 loop spans 15 amino acids.

This clonotype was detected many times. The rearrangement joins TRBV6-2 or TRBV6-3 to TRBJ2-7, with TRBD2 as a possible D gene (5 bases). Germline CDR1 and CDR2: MNHEY and SVGEGT. The CDR3 runs to 15 residues. V was trimmed by 0 bases and J by 3 bases, leaving 12 bases between them. This CDR3 reads CASSYSSSGDYEQYF. CDR3 bases: TGTGCCAGCAGTTACTCGTCCAGCGGAGACTACGAGCAGTACTTC.

This clonotype has just a few counts. The gene calls are TRBV4-3 and TRBJ2-7; tentatively, D is TRBD2 (5 bases). Germline V lookup: CDR1 LGHNA, CDR2 YSLEER. There are 13 residues in the CDR3. V was trimmed by 0 bases and J by 5 bases, leaving 8 bases between them. This CDR3 reads CASSQEASHEQYF. Written as DNA, the CDR3 is TGCGCCAGCAGCCAAGAAGCTAGCCACGAGCAGTACTTC.

The sample holds many counts of this clonotype. V gene TRBV11-2 combines with J gene TRBJ2-3; unclear D gene. V lost 2 bases and J 7 bases, leaving 7 bases between the germline ends. Germline V gene lookup returns CDR1 SGHAT and CDR2 FQNNGV. This CDR3 spans 12 amino acids. The CDR3 DNA reads TGTGCCAGCAGCTTACGACAATATACGCAGTATTTT. Amino acids: CASSLRQYTQYF.

As for this clonotype: Possible read error: a much larger clone is one base away. The chain links TRBV6-2 or TRBV6-3 to TRBJ2-7; TRBD2 is a possible D gene (6 bases). Germline lookup yields CDR1 MNHEY and CDR2 SVGEGT. The CDR3 is 15 residues long. DNA of the CDR3: TGTGCCAGCAGTTTACGCGGGACCATCTCCTACGCGCAGTACTTC. Amino acid sequence: CASSLRGTISYAQYF.